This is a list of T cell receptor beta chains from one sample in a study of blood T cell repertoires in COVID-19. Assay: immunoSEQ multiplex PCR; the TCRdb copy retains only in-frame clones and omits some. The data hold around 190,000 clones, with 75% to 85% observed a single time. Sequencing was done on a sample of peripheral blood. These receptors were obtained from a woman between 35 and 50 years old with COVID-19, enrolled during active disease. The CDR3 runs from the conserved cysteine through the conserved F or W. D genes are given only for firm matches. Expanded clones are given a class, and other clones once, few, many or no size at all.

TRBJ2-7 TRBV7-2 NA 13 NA CASSLVASYEQYF TGTGCCAGCAGCTTAGTTGCTAGCTACGAGCAGTACTTC
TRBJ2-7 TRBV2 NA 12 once CASTRQDREQYF TGTGCCAGCACCCGACAGGATCGCGAGCAGTACTTC
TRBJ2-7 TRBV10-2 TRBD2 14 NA CASSIAGSPYEQYF TGCGCCAGCAGTATAGCGGGATCCCCCTACGAGCAGTACTTC
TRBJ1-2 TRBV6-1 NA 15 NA CASTEKAGRSYGYTF TGTGCCAGCACGGAGAAGGCAGGGCGTTCCTATGGCTACACCTTC
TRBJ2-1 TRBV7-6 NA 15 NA CASSLAAGAKGEQFF TGTGCCAGCAGCTTAGCGGCGGGGGCGAAGGGTGAGCAGTTCTTC
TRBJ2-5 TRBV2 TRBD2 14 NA CASSLTSGKETQYF TGTGCCAGCAGTTTGACTAGCGGGAAAGAGACCCAGTACTTC
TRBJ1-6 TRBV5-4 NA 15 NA CASSRGGVVNSPLHF TGTGCCAGCAGCAGAGGCGGGGTAGTGAATTCACCCCTCCACTTT
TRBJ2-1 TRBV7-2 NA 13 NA CASSLGQNNEQFF TGTGCCAGCAGCTTGGGCCAAAACAATGAGCAGTTCTTC
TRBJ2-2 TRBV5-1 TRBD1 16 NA CASTRTGGPNTGELFF TGCGCCAGCACTAGGACAGGGGGCCCCAACACCGGGGAGCTGTTTTTT
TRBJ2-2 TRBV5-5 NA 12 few CASSPHNGELFF TGTGCCAGCAGCCCACACAACGGGGAGCTGTTTTTT
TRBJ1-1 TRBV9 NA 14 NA CASSPQGQNTEAFF TGTGCCAGCAGTCCCCAGGGCCAGAACACTGAAGCTTTCTTT
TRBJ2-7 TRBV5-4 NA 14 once CASSLGPPQREQYF TGTGCCAGCAGCTTGGGCCCCCCGCAGCGGGAGCAGTACTTC
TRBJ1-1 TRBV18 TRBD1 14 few CASSMDRANTEAFF TGTGCCAGCTCAATGGACAGGGCGAACACTGAAGCTTTCTTT
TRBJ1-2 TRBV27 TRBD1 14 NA CASSSITGGGGYTF TGTGCCAGCAGTTCGATTACAGGGGGCGGGGGCTACACCTTC
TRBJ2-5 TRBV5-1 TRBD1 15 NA CASSSPTGQGATQYF TGCGCCAGCAGTTCCCCGACAGGACAGGGAGCGACCCAGTACTTC
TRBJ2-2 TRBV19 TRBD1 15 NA CASSKQTGGAGELFF TGTGCCAGTAGTAAGCAAACAGGGGGCGCGGGGGAGCTGTTTTTT
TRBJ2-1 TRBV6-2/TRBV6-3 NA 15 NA CASSYQGRTYNEQFF TGTGCCAGCAGTTACCAGGGGAGAACCTACAATGAGCAGTTCTTC
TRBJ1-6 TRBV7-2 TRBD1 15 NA CASSPGQGHNSPLHF TGTGCCAGCAGCCCCGGACAGGGCCATAATTCACCCCTCCACTTT
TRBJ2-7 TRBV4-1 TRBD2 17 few CASSQANWAGVGNEQYF TGCGCCAGCAGCCAAGCAAACTGGGCGGGAGTTGGCAACGAGCAGTACTTC
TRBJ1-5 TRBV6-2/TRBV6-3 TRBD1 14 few CASSLTGLDQPQHF TGTGCCAGCAGTTTGACAGGGCTTGATCAGCCCCAGCATTTT